These T cell receptor beta chains were read from a single sample in a study of T-cell reconstitution after alpha-beta-depleted transplantation in children. Via MiXCR, TCRdb re-called the PCR reads, giving one row per CDR3 protein. This sample has just over 950,000 distinct CDR3 sequences, with about 31% found just once. The sequences come from PBMCs, mostly from graft donor cells, collected 360 days after TCRalphabeta/CD19-depleted stem cell transplant. The source is a boy under two years old who had a stem cell transplant for SCID, so the T cells may come from the graft donor. Both conserved end residues are part of each CDR3. The D gene is left open where the match is weak. Clone size, where shown, is once, few, many, or a class for clones that have expanded.

CDR3 length	D gene	J gene	V gene	clone size	CDR3 DNA	CDR3 protein
16	NA	TRBJ1-1	TRBV12-3/TRBV12-4	NA	TGTGCCAGCAGTTTACGCCCACCGGGACCCAACACTGAAGCTTTCTTT	CASSLRPPGPNTEAFF
13	TRBD1	TRBJ1-2	TRBV20-1	NA	TGCAGTGCTTCCCCGGACAGGGTCTATGGCTACACCTTC	CSASPDRVYGYTF
13	TRBD1	TRBJ1-5	TRBV20-1	NA	TGCAGTGCTTCGACAGGGACGGGTCAGCCCCAGCATTTT	CSASTGTGQPQHF
14	NA	TRBJ2-1	TRBV12-3/TRBV12-4	NA	TGTGCCAGCACCCTTCGCGGGACTGGTAATGAGCAGTTCTTC	CASTLRGTGNEQFF
18	TRBD2	TRBJ2-3	TRBV6-1	few	TGTGCCAGCAGTGAAAAGACTAGCGGGGGCCTAAGCACAGATACGCAGTATTTT	CASSEKTSGGLSTDTQYF
13	TRBD2	TRBJ2-3	TRBV7-2	NA	TGTGCCAGCAGCTTAGGAGTAGCGGGGGACGCGTATTTT	CASSLGVAGDAYF
13	NA	TRBJ1-1	TRBV6-2/TRBV6-3	few	TGTGCCAGCACGACTAGTATGAACACTGAAGCTTTCTTT	CASTTSMNTEAFF
15	TRBD2	TRBJ2-3	TRBV20-1	NA	TGCAGTGCTAGTGGAGCGGGGGGTCCCACAGATACGCAGTATTTT	CSASGAGGPTDTQYF
13	TRBD1	TRBJ1-6	TRBV30	few	TGTGCCTGCCTCCGGGACAGGAGTGCGTCCCTCCACTTT	CACLRDRSASLHF
15	NA	TRBJ2-3	TRBV29-1	NA	TGCAGCGTTGAAGACCCGGGGGATTGGACAGATACGCAGTATTTT	CSVEDPGDWTDTQYF
13	NA	TRBJ2-7	TRBV5-1	few	TGCGCCAGCAGAAGGGGGAGCTCCTACGAGCAGTACTTC	CASRRGSSYEQYF
15	NA	TRBJ2-3	TRBV29-1	few	TGCAGCGTTGGGTCCCTTTACAAGAGCACAGATACGCAGTATTTT	CSVGSLYKSTDTQYF
13	TRBD1	TRBJ2-7	TRBV12-3/TRBV12-4	many	TGTGCCAGCAGCCGTGGGACAGCCTACGAGCAGTACTTC	CASSRGTAYEQYF
14	NA	TRBJ2-7	TRBV5-1	few	TGCGCCAGCAGTGCAGGGAGTAGGTCCAACGAGCAGTACTTC	CASSAGSRSNEQYF
16	NA	TRBJ2-2	TRBV9	NA	TGTGCCAGCAGCGGCGGAGGAGGGCTCGTGGTCGGGGAGCTGTTTTTT	CASSGGGGLVVGELFF
16	NA	TRBJ2-5	TRBV28	few	TGTGCCAGCAGTTCCCTGGTGGACGGCGTTGAAGAGACCCAGTACTTC	CASSSLVDGVEETQYF
13	NA	TRBJ2-7	TRBV20-1	NA	TGCAGTGCTAGAGCTCTGCCGGCCTACGAGCAGTACTTC	CSARALPAYEQYF
17	NA	TRBJ1-3	TRBV12-3/TRBV12-4	once	TGTGCCAGCAGCAAGGAATATAGGGGTGAATCTGGAAACACCATATATTTT	CASSKEYRGESGNTIYF
14	NA	TRBJ2-3	TRBV6-1	NA	TGTGCCAGCAGCCCCCGGGTGGTAACAGATACGCAGTATTTT	CASSPRVVTDTQYF
16	NA	TRBJ1-2	TRBV10-3	few	TGTGCCATCTCGCAACGCGTTACAGGGACCTCGGATGGCTACACCTTC	CAISQRVTGTSDGYTF
21	NA	TRBJ2-4	TRBV5-4	few	TGTGCCAGCAGCTTACGAACAGGGTGGTTAGGAGTGTCCATAGCCAAAAACATTCAGTACTTC	CASSLRTGWLGVSIAKNIQYF
14	TRBD2	TRBJ2-7	TRBV4-3	NA	TGCGCCAGCAGTAGACGGGGGGTAGGCTACGAGCAGTACTTC	CASSRRGVGYEQYF
16	TRBD1	TRBJ1-4	TRBV12-3/TRBV12-4	NA	TGTGCCAGCAGTTTAGGGGGGACAGGGGTGGGTGAAAAACTGTTTTTT	CASSLGGTGVGEKLFF
15	NA	TRBJ2-1	TRBV2	NA	TGTGCCAGCAGGGGCTTGGTTCCAGGGGATTCTGAGCAGTTCTTC	CASRGLVPGDSEQFF
15	NA	TRBJ1-1	TRBV25-1	few	TGTGCCAGCAGTGAGTCGGGCAGGCGGAACACTGAAGCTTTCTTT	CASSESGRRNTEAFF
13	NA	TRBJ2-1	TRBV6-2/TRBV6-3	NA	TGTGCCAGCGCCGGGACTCCCTACAATGAGCAGTTCTTC	CASAGTPYNEQFF
16	NA	TRBJ1-1	TRBV5-1	NA	TGCGCCAGCAGCCTGACCCTAGGTTTACTTAACACTGAAGCTTTCTTT	CASSLTLGLLNTEAFF
15	TRBD1	TRBJ2-1	TRBV6-1	NA	TGTGCCAGCAGTGTTGACAGGGGGCTCCCCAATAAGCAGTTCTTC	CASSVDRGLPNKQFF
14	NA	TRBJ2-2	TRBV6-2/TRBV6-3	NA	TGTGCCAGCAGTCCCCAGGGTATCGGCGGGGAGCTGTTTTTT	CASSPQGIGGELFF
14	NA	TRBJ2-5	TRBV4-3	NA	TGCGCCAGCAGCCAAGGTTCCGGTTTAGAGACCCAGTACTTC	CASSQGSGLETQYF
13	NA	TRBJ2-7	TRBV20-1	NA	TGCAGTGCTAGAATGAGGGGGATCTACGAGCAGTACTTC	CSARMRGIYEQYF
14	NA	TRBJ1-3	TRBV5-1	NA	TGCGCCAGCAGCCTGCGGCCTCCTGGAAACACCATATATTTT	CASSLRPPGNTIYF
16	TRBD2	TRBJ2-7	TRBV3-1	NA	TGTGCCAGCAGCCAAGCCCTCCTAGCGGGGGGCAGGGAGCAGTACTTC	CASSQALLAGGREQYF
16	NA	TRBJ1-1	TRBV7-9	NA	TGTGCCAGCAGCTTACGACCCCAGGGGATGAACACTGAAGCTTTCTTT	CASSLRPQGMNTEAFF
18	NA	TRBJ2-7	TRBV28	few	TGTGCCAGCAGTTTGGGGACACGGTTGGGTCGTAGCTCCTACGAGCAGTACTTC	CASSLGTRLGRSSYEQYF
15	TRBD2	TRBJ2-7	TRBV4-2	NA	TGTGCCAGCAGCCAAGAGGGACTAGCTTTAGACGAGCAGTACTTC	CASSQEGLALDEQYF
12	NA	TRBJ2-7	TRBV3-1	once	TGTGCGTCCGGGGGAGGAGATTACGAGCAGTACTTC	CASGGGDYEQYF
17	TRBD1	TRBJ2-7	TRBV11-2	NA	TGTGCCAGCAGTAGAATCTCGACCGGGACAGGGTCCGCAGAGCAGTACTTC	CASSRISTGTGSAEQYF
15	NA	TRBJ2-1	TRBV29-1	few	TGCAGCGTTGAAGATTGGCAGGGTTTGGGCAATGAGCAGTTCTTC	CSVEDWQGLGNEQFF
15	NA	TRBJ2-4	TRBV20-1	few	TGCAGTGCTAGAGACTCCGGGACGATAAAAAACATTCAGTACTTC	CSARDSGTIKNIQYF
13	NA	TRBJ2-2	TRBV15	NA	TGTGCCACCAGCAGAGATGGGGGCGGGGAGCTGTTTTTT	CATSRDGGGELFF
12	NA	TRBJ1-4	TRBV29-1	few	TGCAGCGTTTTGTCAGGGGTTGAAAAACTGTTTTTT	CSVLSGVEKLFF
9	NA	TRBJ2-7	TRBV5-1	NA	TGCGCCAGCAGCTCGGAGCAGTACTTC	CASSSEQYF
13	NA	TRBJ2-3	TRBV20-1	many	TGCAGTGCCCCTTTGGGGAGCACAGATACGCAGTATTTT	CSAPLGSTDTQYF
13	NA	TRBJ2-5	TRBV12-3/TRBV12-4	many	TGTGCCAGCAGCTTGACAGCCCAAGAGACCCAGTACTTC	CASSLTAQETQYF
15	NA	TRBJ2-7	TRBV6-1	NA	TGTGCCAGCAAAAGAACGGCGGGTCTCTCCTACGAGCAGTACTTC	CASKRTAGLSYEQYF
12	TRBD1	TRBJ2-7	TRBV29-1	many	TGCAGTACCGGGACAGGGGGCCACGAGCAGTACTTC	CSTGTGGHEQYF
13	NA	TRBJ1-4	TRBV12-3/TRBV12-4	many	TGTGCCAGCAGCCCGCGGGGTAATGAAAAACTGTTTTTT	CASSPRGNEKLFF
14	TRBD1	TRBJ2-7	TRBV27	NA	TGTGCCAGTCAAGAAGGGGGCTTATCCTACGAGCAGTACTTC	CASQEGGLSYEQYF
17	NA	TRBJ2-7	TRBV4-2	NA	TGTGCCAGCAGCCAAGAACGCCCGGAGTCAGGCTCCTACGAGCAGTACTTC	CASSQERPESGSYEQYF